The 3 T cell receptor beta chains reported below all come from one sample, sequenced in a study of cytomegalovirus exposure and HLA in healthy donors. In the PCR, 60 Vbeta and 13 Jbeta primers were used. Assay: immunoSEQ multiplex PCR; the TCRdb copy retains only in-frame clones and omits some. This sample yields about 95,000 clones, of which less than 80% are seen a single time; over 4% belongs to the top ten. Sequencing input: PBMCs. The receptors derive from a woman in her thirties or forties in good health and CMV-seropositive.

This clone has more than one count but fewer than ten. The V and J genes are TRBV6-5 and TRBJ2-7, with unresolved D. This CDR3 region has 15 residues. V was trimmed by 1 base and J by 1 base, leaving 11 bases between them. The germline gives CDR1 MNHEY, CDR2 SVGAGI. The CDR3 spells CASSYWAPQSYEQYF. For the CDR3, the DNA is TGTGCCAGCAGTTACTGGGCCCCCCAATCCTACGAGCAGTACTTC.

This chain uses TRBV2 with TRBJ2-5, with 9 bases aligning to TRBD1. The DNA end lines up better with TRBJ2-7; the J call may be wrong. Germline CDR1 SNHLY, CDR2 FYNNEI. CDR3 size: 14 residues. CDR3 nucleotides: TGTGCCAGCGGTACCGGGACAGGGTCCTACGAGCAGTACTTC. It encodes CASGTGTGSYEQYF.

The chain has TRBV19 and TRBJ1-2, with D hard to call. Trimming shortened V by 6 bases and J by 6 bases, and 14 bases separated the two germline ends. The germline CDR1 and CDR2 sequences are LNHDA and SQIVND (reference sequence). CDR3 length equals 13 residues. As DNA, the CDR3 is TGTGCCAGTAGGGGAGTGGCATACCATGGCTACACCTTC. Its protein product is CASRGVAYHGYTF. Complete variable domain (other parts from reference TRBV19 and TRBJ1-2): DGGITQSPKYLFRKEGQNVTLSCEQNLNHDAMYWYRQDPGQGLRLIYYSQIVNDFQKGDIAEGYSVSREKKESFPLTVTSAQKNPTAFYLCASRGVAYHGYTFGSGTRLTVV.